The 28 T cell receptor beta chains in this list originate from one sample, sequenced in a study of early T cells in non-severe SARS-CoV-2 infection. TCRdb called the 5' RACE reads again in MiXCR, with one record for every CDR3 protein. The data contain 50,000 to 75,000 distinct CDR3 sequences, less than 9.5% of them singletons. The sequencing used whole blood, collected at baseline. The receptors were gathered from an adult who was a healthcare worker with PCR-confirmed SARS-CoV-2 infection or an uninfected control (not recorded which).

This clonotype was found a few times. This chain uses TRBV7-9 with TRBJ2-1; D unclear. This CDR3 has 17 residues. Trimming removed 0 bases from V and 0 bases from J, with 12 bases in between. Germline assignment: CDR1 SEHNR and CDR2 FQNEAQ (reference sequence). The CDR3 is CASSLALAGSSYNEQFF. The CDR3 region has the DNA TGTGCCAGCAGCTTAGCGCTGGCCGGAAGCTCCTACAATGAGCAGTTCTTC.

This clonotype has at least ten counts. J is TRBJ1-4 and V is TRBV7-6, with 8 bases identical to TRBD1. The V segment lost 3 bases and the J segment 4 bases; nucleotides outside the gene matches: 4. This CDR3 spans 15 amino acids. Germline assignment: CDR1 SGHVS and CDR2 FNYEAQ. CDR3 in amino acids: CASSLWTGFNEKLFF. CDR3 DNA sequence: TGTGCCAGCAGCTTGTGGACAGGGTTTAATGAAAAACTGTTTTTT.

This clonotype was observed a few times. The V call is TRBV2, the J call TRBJ1-1; TRBD1 matches 7 bases. Unmatched junction bases numbered 5, after V lost 6 bases and J lost 4 bases. The germline V gene has CDR1 SNHLY and CDR2 FYNNEI. This CDR3 has 13 residues. CDR3 bases: TGTGCCAGCAGGGAAACAGGGGCCACTGAAGCTTTCTTT. Translating it yields CASRETGATEAFF. The full variable domain, in which reference TRBV2 and TRBJ1-1 provide the parts outside the CDR3, is EPEVTQTPSHQVTQMGQEVILRCVPISNHLYFYWYRQILGQKVEFLVSFYNNEISEKSEIFDDQFSVERPDGSNFTLKIRSTKLEDSAMYFCASRETGATEAFFGQGTRLTVV.

Ten or more counts support this clonotype. The CDR3 sequence: CSVEAGGQWGYTF. Written as DNA, the CDR3 is TGCAGCGTTGAAGCAGGGGGCCAGTGGGGCTACACCTTC. The chain combines TRBV29-1 with TRBJ1-2, with 8 bases matching TRBD1. The CDR3 has 13 residues. The germline CDR1 and CDR2 sequences are SQVTM and ANQGSEA. The V segment lost 1 base and the J segment 8 bases; nucleotides outside the gene matches: 6.

This clonotype was seen a few times. The gene calls are TRBV7-3 and TRBJ2-3; D perhaps matches TRBD1 (5 bases). The CDR3 is made up of 15 amino acids. The germline gives CDR1 SGHTA, CDR2 FQGTGA. Trimming removed 5 bases at V and 0 bases at J, with 12 bases between. The CDR3 protein is CASSPQGPSTDTQYF. The CDR3 nucleotides read TGTGCCAGCAGCCCCCAGGGCCCTAGCACAGATACGCAGTATTTT.

This rearrangement joins TRBV6-2 or TRBV6-3 to TRBJ1-1; no reliable D call. The CDR3 is 12 amino acids. Trimming removed 5 bases from V and 3 bases from J, with 7 bases in between. The germline V gene has CDR1 MNHEY and CDR2 SVGEGT. Here the CDR3 DNA reads TGTGCCAGCAGTGACGGGTACACTGAAGCTTTCTTT. It translates to CASSDGYTEAFF.

This clonotype showed up just a few times. The V gene is TRBV5-1, the J gene TRBJ2-7; D not certain. This CDR3 is built from 14 residues. Trimming pared 3 bases from V and 2 bases from J, leaving 12 bases between. CDR1 is SGHRS and CDR2 is YFSETQ in the germline V gene. The CDR3 here is CASSWAGSTYEQYF. In nucleotides, the CDR3 is TGCGCCAGCAGCTGGGCAGGTTCTACCTACGAGCAGTACTTC.

This chain connects TRBV12-3 or TRBV12-4 to TRBJ2-1, with D maybe TRBD2 (6 bases). The CDR3 consists of 15 residues. V lost 6 bases and J 5 bases, leaving 17 bases between the germline ends. CDR3: CASRPEAGTHNEQFF. The CDR3 region has the DNA TGTGCCAGCAGGCCTGAGGCGGGAACCCACAATGAGCAGTTCTTC.

This clonotype was seen ten or more times. V is TRBV20-1 and J is TRBJ2-1; 7 nucleotides align to TRBD1. With 0 bases clipped from V and 8 bases from J, the junction kept 13 bases outside the gene matches. The V gene's germline CDR1 is DFQATT and CDR2 SNEGSKA (reference sequence). The CDR3 sequence is 16 residues long. The CDR3 here is CSARDLRTGIGDEQFF. Written as DNA, the CDR3 is TGCAGTGCTAGAGATCTCCGGACAGGCATAGGGGATGAGCAGTTCTTC.

This clonotype was recorded many times. V usage is TRBV29-1 and J usage is TRBJ1-3; no clear D. The V end was cut by 2 bases, the J end by 2 bases, with 7 bases between. CDR1 and CDR2 (germline): SQVTM, ANQGSEA. The CDR3 contains 13 residues. The CDR3 coding sequence is TGCAGCGTTGAACCTGAAACTGGAAACACCATATATTTT. Translation: CSVEPETGNTIYF.

At least ten counts were recorded for this clonotype. V is TRBV6-6 and J is TRBJ1-1, with TRBD1 matching 8 bases. CDR1 is MNHNY and CDR2 is SVGAGI in the germline V gene (reference sequence). Germline trimming cut 4 bases from V and 11 bases from J; bases unmatched to any gene: 9. CDR3 size: 13 residues. For the CDR3, the DNA is TGTGCCAGCAGTTCCCCGACAGGGGAGGATGCTTTCTTT. As protein: CASSSPTGEDAFF.

At least ten counts were recorded for this clonotype. The chain employs TRBV19 and TRBJ2-1; 10 bases line up with TRBD2. This CDR3 region has 13 residues. Trimming at V came to 6 bases and at J to 5 bases, leaving 1 base not matched to a gene. Germline CDR1 and CDR2: LNHDA and SQIVND (reference sequence). CDR3: CASSLAGDNEQFF. The CDR3 region has the DNA TGTGCCAGTAGCCTAGCGGGGGACAATGAGCAGTTCTTC.

The chain carries TRBV4-1 and TRBJ2-5; the D gene is possibly TRBD1 (6 bases). V lost 3 bases to trimming and J lost 5 bases, with 16 bases between them. The V gene's germline CDR1 is MGHRA and CDR2 YSYEKL. The CDR3 contains 15 residues. CDR3 protein: CASSHPQGLGETQYF. CDR3 nucleotides: TGCGCCAGCAGCCATCCCCAGGGGCTTGGGGAGACCCAGTACTTC.

Of note for this clonotype: This may stem from a read error, because a much larger clone lies one nucleotide away. The chain is built from TRBV9 and TRBJ2-7; D may be TRBD1 (6 bases). Germline lookup yields CDR1 SGDLS and CDR2 YYNGEE. Trimming cost V 3 bases and J 5 bases, with 12 bases left between them. The CDR3 spans 13 residues. CDR3 protein: CASSAGSGDEQYF. The CDR3 region has the DNA TGTGCCAGCAGCGCAGGGTCAGGGGACGAGCAGTACTTC.

This chain links TRBV7-9 with TRBJ2-2; TRBD2 aligns across 8 bases. CDR1 and CDR2 from the germline V gene are SEHNR and FQNEAQ (reference sequence). The CDR3 contains 15 residues. J was trimmed by 11 bases and V by 5 bases; bases with no gene match: 13. The CDR3: CASSPPGLDVSELFF. The CDR3 DNA reads as TGTGCCAGCAGCCCACCGGGACTAGACGTTAGCGAGCTGTTTTTT.

CDR3 DNA: TGTGCCAGCATCGCGGACAGGGCCGGCGAGCAGTACTTC. The encoded protein is CASIADRAGEQYF. The chain carries TRBV6-1 and TRBJ2-7; 8 nucleotides agree with TRBD1. The CDR3 extends over 13 amino acids. Germline CDR1 and CDR2: MNHNS and SASEGT. V was clipped by 7 bases and J by 6 bases; unmatched bases: 8.

This clonotype has just a few counts. The junction shows a germline mismatch at one end, possibly a read error. This sequence joins TRBV7-7 and TRBJ2-3; the D is unclear. Germline V gives CDR1 SSHAT, CDR2 FNYEAQ (reference sequence). CDR3 length equals 12 residues. The CDR3 sequence: CASSSPGLTQYF. Written as DNA, the CDR3 is TGTGCTAGCAGCTCTCCGGGCCTTACGCAGTATTTT.

This clonotype came up a few times. The chain has TRBV7-9 and TRBJ1-2; no firm D call. Germline assignment: CDR1 SEHNR and CDR2 FQNEAQ (reference sequence). The CDR3 extends over 14 amino acids. V lost 0 bases, J lost 2 bases, and 7 bases lay in between. In DNA, the CDR3 is TGTGCCAGCAGCTTAGCATCGGGGAACTATGGCTACACCTTC. Translation: CASSLASGNYGYTF.

The chain has TRBV4-1 and TRBJ1-3; D remains unclear. The CDR3 runs to 13 residues. The V end was cut by 3 bases, the J end by 6 bases, with 9 bases between. CDR1 is MGHRA and CDR2 is YSYEKL in the germline V gene. The CDR3 DNA follows: TGCGCCAGCAGCCAGGGTCCTGAAAACACCATATATTTT. It codes for CASSQGPENTIYF.

This clonotype has only a few counts. CDR3 in amino acids: CASTFSFGTRDYNEQFF. The DNA of the CDR3 is TGTGCCAGCACCTTCTCTTTTGGGACTAGAGACTACAATGAGCAGTTCTTC. The chain combines TRBV12-3 or TRBV12-4 with TRBJ2-1, with 8 positions matching TRBD2. The J segment lost 3 bases and the V segment lost 7 bases, leaving 14 bases of the junction unmatched. This CDR3 has 17 residues.

There are a few counts of this clonotype. The chain has TRBV7-9 and TRBJ2-7, with no clear D. CDR3 length: 14 residues. The germline gives CDR1 SEHNR, CDR2 FQNEAQ (reference sequence). V lost 5 bases to trimming and J lost 3 bases, with 14 bases between them. The CDR3 bases are TGTGCCAGCAGCCCCGGTTCCTTGAGCTACGAGCAGTACTTC. Translated: CASSPGSLSYEQYF.

This clonotype was counted a few times. The chain couples TRBV7-3 to TRBJ2-3; D gene ambiguous. The V gene's germline CDR1 is SGHTA and CDR2 FQGTGA. There are 14 residues in the CDR3. V lost 2 bases to trimming and J lost 4 bases, with 10 bases between them. CDR3 in amino acids: CASSLGQAADTQYF. The DNA of the CDR3 is TGTGCCAGCAGCTTAGGGCAGGCTGCAGATACGCAGTATTTT.

This clonotype was found many times. This sequence joins TRBV7-3 and TRBJ2-1; D perhaps matches TRBD2 (5 bases). The CDR3 runs 16 residues. Between the trimmed V and J ends, which lost 0 bases and 2 bases, there was a span of 11 bases. The V gene's germline CDR1 is SGHTA and CDR2 FQGTGA. CDR3 coding DNA: TGTGCCAGCAGCTTAACTGGGAGAAGGACCTACAATGAGCAGTTCTTC. Encoded protein: CASSLTGRRTYNEQFF.

V is TRBV9 and J is TRBJ2-3; D may correspond to TRBD1 or TRBD2 (5 bases each). V was trimmed by 0 bases and J by 2 bases, leaving 13 bases between them. This CDR3 has 16 residues. The germline V gene has CDR1 SGDLS and CDR2 YYNGEE. As DNA, the CDR3 is TGTGCCAGCAGCGTAGATGGCAGCGGACACACAGATACGCAGTATTTT. Amino acid sequence: CASSVDGSGHTDTQYF.

This chain joins TRBV10-3 and TRBJ1-1; D is unclear. CDR3 length equals 15 residues. V was clipped by 4 bases and J by 3 bases, with 15 bases between them. Germline CDR1 reads ENHRY; CDR2 reads SYGVKD. CDR3 in DNA: TGTGCCATCAGTGGAACGGTATCGGAGTACACTGAAGCTTTCTTT. It specifies CAISGTVSEYTEAFF.

This clonotype turned up a few times. The V call is TRBV7-2, the J call TRBJ2-7; no definite D call. The CDR3 is made up of 14 amino acids. Looked up from germline, CDR1 is SGHTA and CDR2 is FQGNSA. Trimming shortened V by 3 bases and J by 2 bases, and 11 bases separated the two germline ends. The CDR3 DNA follows: TGTGCCAGCAGCTTTTCCGGTGGAGCCTACGAGCAGTACTTC. Protein: CASSFSGGAYEQYF.

V is TRBV5-1 and J is TRBJ1-1; 12 bases match TRBD1. Germline CDR1 and CDR2: SGHRS and YFSETQ. The CDR3 length is 16 residues. The trim removed 4 bases at V and 5 bases at J, leaving 9 bases unmatched. CDR3 residues: CASSATGTGGWTEAFF. CDR3 nucleotide sequence: TGCGCCAGCAGCGCTACCGGGACAGGGGGCTGGACTGAAGCTTTCTTT. The whole variable domain, remainder taken from reference TRBV5-1 and TRBJ1-1, is KAGVTQTPRYLIKTRGQQVTLSCSPISGHRSVSWYQQTPGQGLQFLFEYFSETQRNKGNFPGRFSGRQFSNSRSEMNVSTLELGDSALYLCASSATGTGGWTEAFFGQGTRLTVV.

V gene TRBV6-1 combines with J gene TRBJ1-2, with D perhaps matching TRBD1 (6 bases). The V end was cut by 3 bases, the J end by 2 bases, with 19 bases between. Germline CDR1 and CDR2: MNHNS and SASEGT. This CDR3 comprises 17 residues. Here the CDR3 DNA reads TGTGCCAGCAGTGATAGAGGAAGGAGGCAGGGGAACTATGGCTACACCTTC. Encoded protein: CASSDRGRRQGNYGYTF.